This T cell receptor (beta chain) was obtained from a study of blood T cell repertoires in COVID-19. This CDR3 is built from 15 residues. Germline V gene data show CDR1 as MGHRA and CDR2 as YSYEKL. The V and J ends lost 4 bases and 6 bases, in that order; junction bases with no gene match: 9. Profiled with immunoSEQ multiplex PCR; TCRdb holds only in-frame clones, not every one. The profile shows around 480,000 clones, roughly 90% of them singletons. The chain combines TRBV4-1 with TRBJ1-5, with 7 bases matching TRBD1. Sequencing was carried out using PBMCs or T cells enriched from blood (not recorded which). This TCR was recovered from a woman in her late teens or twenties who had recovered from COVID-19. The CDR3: CASSPDRAAGQPQHF. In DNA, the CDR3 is TGCGCCAGCAGCCCCGACAGGGCAGCGGGTCAGCCCCAGCATTTT.